The table lists the clone carrying this TCR beta chain with a few counts. CDR3 length: 12 amino acids. CDR1 is SGHAT, CDR2 FQDESV, per germline (reference sequence). The V end was cut by 5 bases, the J end by 7 bases, with 11 bases between. This entry belongs to a study of blood T cells in healthy people across ages. Alongside a J-beta primer mix, a sample-barcoded 5' primer served in a second PCR lasting about 7 to 11 cycles. Using its own MiXCR run on the 5' RACE reads, TCRdb lists one record per CDR3 protein. The table includes around 1.5 million distinct CDR3 sequences, about 31% detected once. The TCR originated in a woman in her thirties in good health. This sequence joins TRBV11-1 and TRBJ2-5; D is unresolved. Material: blood. The CDR3 loop reads CASSPESGTQYF. The CDR3 region has the DNA TGTGCCAGCAGCCCCGAATCGGGGACCCAGTACTTC.